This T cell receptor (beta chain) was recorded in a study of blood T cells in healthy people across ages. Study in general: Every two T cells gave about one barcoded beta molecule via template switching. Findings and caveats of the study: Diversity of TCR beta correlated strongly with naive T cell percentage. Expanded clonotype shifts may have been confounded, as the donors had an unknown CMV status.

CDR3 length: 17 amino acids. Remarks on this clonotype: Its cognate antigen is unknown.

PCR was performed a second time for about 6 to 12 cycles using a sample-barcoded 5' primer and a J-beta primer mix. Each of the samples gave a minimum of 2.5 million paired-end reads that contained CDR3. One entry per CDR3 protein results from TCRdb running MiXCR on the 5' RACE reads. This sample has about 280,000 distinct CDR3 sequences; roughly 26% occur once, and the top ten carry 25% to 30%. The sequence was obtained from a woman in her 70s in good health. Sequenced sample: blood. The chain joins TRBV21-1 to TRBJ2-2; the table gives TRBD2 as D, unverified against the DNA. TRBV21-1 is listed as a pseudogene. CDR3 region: CASAKGQESSNTGELFF. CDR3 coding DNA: TGTGCCAGCGCAAAAGGGCAAGAAAGTTCGAACACCGGGGAGCTGTTTTTT.